This entry lists 12 T cell receptor beta chains sequenced from one sample in a study of T cells after yellow fever vaccination. From the 5' RACE reads, TCRdb called clonotypes with MiXCR, one entry per CDR3 protein. This table holds 250,000 or so distinct CDR3 sequences, 6% to 8% found once. The source material was CD4+ T cells sorted from PBMCs, sampled on the day of the yellow fever booster vaccination. The receptors come from a young man who received the YFV17D yellow fever vaccine.

This clonotype was recorded many times. This chain connects TRBV7-2 to TRBJ2-5; 7 bases agree with TRBD1. With V trimmed by 7 bases and J by 4 bases, 3 bases remained unmatched. This CDR3 is built from 12 residues. Germline CDR1 reads SGHTA; CDR2 reads FQGNSA. The chain's CDR3 is CASTRGRETQYF. CDR3 nucleotide sequence: TGTGCCAGCACGAGGGGGCGAGAGACCCAGTACTTC.

This chain uses TRBV10-2 with TRBJ2-1; 8 positions match TRBD2. This CDR3 is 15 amino acids long. Trimming removed 6 bases from V and 6 bases from J; junction bases left unmatched: 10. CDR1 and CDR2 (germline): WSHSY, SAAADI. The CDR3 loop reads CASSAGLAGFNEQFF. CDR3 coding DNA: TGCGCCAGCAGCGCCGGGCTAGCGGGTTTCAATGAGCAGTTCTTC.

This clonotype turned up a few times. This rearrangement joins TRBV6-5 to TRBJ2-3; either TRBD1 or TRBD2 may fit D (5 bases each). Germline assignment: CDR1 MNHEY and CDR2 SVGAGI. The CDR3 length is 14 residues. Trimming left V 4 bases short and J 4 bases short, with 12 bases between. DNA of the CDR3: TGTGCCAGCAGTTTGGGGGTTTTTTCAGATACGCAGTATTTT. Translating it yields CASSLGVFSDTQYF.

This clonotype was recorded at least ten times. The chain uses TRBV7-2 and TRBJ2-2; the D is unclear. Germline V gene sequence: CDR1 SGHTA, CDR2 FQGNSA. This CDR3 has 13 amino acids. V lost 0 bases and J lost 6, with 5 bases in between. CDR3 DNA sequence: TGTGCCAGCAGCTTAGCAGCGCCCGGGGAGCTGTTTTTT. Translating gives CASSLAAPGELFF.

This rearrangement joins TRBV30 to TRBJ1-1; no clear D. CDR3 size: 13 residues. In germline, CDR1 is GTSNPN, CDR2 SVGIG (reference sequence). V lost 2 bases to trimming and J lost 1 base, with 8 bases between them. The CDR3, as DNA: TGTGCCTGGAGTCCGGTCAGGAACACTGAAGCTTTCTTT. Its protein product is CAWSPVRNTEAFF. Full variable domain (remainder filled in from reference TRBV30 and TRBJ1-1): SQTIHQWPATLVQPVGSPLSLECTVEGTSNPNLYWYRQAAGRGLQLLFYSVGIGQISSEVPQNLSASRPQDRQFILSSKKLLLSDSGFYLCAWSPVRNTEAFFGQGTRLTVV.

The rearrangement uses TRBV19 and TRBJ2-2, with 8 bases aligning to TRBD2. There are 17 residues in the CDR3. Trimming removed 7 bases from V and 5 bases from J; junction bases left unmatched: 15. Germline CDR1 reads LNHDA; CDR2 reads SQIVND (reference sequence). The CDR3 DNA follows: TGTGCCAGTAACCGCTTAGCGGGAACTGTCTATACCGGGGAGCTGTTTTTT. Its translation is CASNRLAGTVYTGELFF.

This clonotype was counted ten times or more. The V and J genes are TRBV20-1 and TRBJ2-3, with D hard to call. This CDR3 has 14 amino acids. Germline assignment: CDR1 DFQATT and CDR2 SNEGSKA (reference sequence). V lost 6 bases and J 4 bases, leaving 17 bases between the germline ends. The CDR3, as DNA: TGCAGTGCCATTAAGTGGACGGTCCCAGATACGCAGTATTTT. It codes for CSAIKWTVPDTQYF.

The table lists this clonotype with a few counts. The chain has TRBV9 and TRBJ1-6; D is uncertain. Trimming took 4 bases from V and 14 from J, leaving 31 bases between them. Germline loops: CDR1 SGDLS, CDR2 YYNGEE. This CDR3 comprises 18 residues. The CDR3 sequence: CASSTPRTARGINSALHF. DNA for the CDR3: TGTGCCAGCAGCACCCCCCGGACGGCCCGGGGAATTAATTCGGCCCTCCACTTT.

This clonotype was seen more than once but under ten times. J is TRBJ1-1 and V is TRBV5-1; 8 nucleotides match TRBD1. This CDR3 is built from 15 residues. Trimming took 4 bases from V and 0 from J; bases not matched to a gene: 5. CDR1 is SGHRS and CDR2 is YFSETQ in the germline V gene. The CDR3 sequence: CASSPRTGMNTEAFF. As DNA, the CDR3 is TGCGCCAGCAGCCCCAGGACAGGGATGAACACTGAAGCTTTCTTT.

Only a few counts were recorded for this clonotype. This chain connects TRBV29-1 to TRBJ2-3; TRBD1 might be the D (6 bases). The CDR3 spans 11 residues. V lost 4 bases and J 15 bases, leaving 17 bases between the germline ends. Looked up from germline, CDR1 is SQVTM and CDR2 is ANQGSEA. The CDR3 sequence is CSVGVGGQSYF. The CDR3 DNA reads as TGCAGCGTTGGGGTGGGTGGACAGAGTTATTTT.

This clonotype was seen repeatedly, ten times or more. The chain has TRBV10-3 and TRBJ2-3; 11 positions agree with TRBD2. Germline CDR1 reads ENHRY; CDR2 reads SYGVKD. The CDR3 length is 16 residues. The ends lost 9 bases at V and 2 bases at J; junction bases unmatched: 10. CDR3 sequence: CAIDMTSGTNTDTQYF. The CDR3 DNA follows: TGTGCCATTGATATGACTAGCGGGACCAACACAGATACGCAGTATTTT.

The chain links TRBV5-4 to TRBJ1-2, with D perhaps TRBD1 (5 bases). The CDR3 runs to 15 residues. The V and J ends lost 6 bases and 5 bases respectively, with 20 bases between them. Germline V gene data show CDR1 as SGHNT and CDR2 as YYREEE (reference sequence). CDR3 loop: CASILRPGTEYGYTF. The CDR3 DNA reads as TGTGCCAGCATTCTGAGACCCGGGACGGAATATGGCTACACCTTC.